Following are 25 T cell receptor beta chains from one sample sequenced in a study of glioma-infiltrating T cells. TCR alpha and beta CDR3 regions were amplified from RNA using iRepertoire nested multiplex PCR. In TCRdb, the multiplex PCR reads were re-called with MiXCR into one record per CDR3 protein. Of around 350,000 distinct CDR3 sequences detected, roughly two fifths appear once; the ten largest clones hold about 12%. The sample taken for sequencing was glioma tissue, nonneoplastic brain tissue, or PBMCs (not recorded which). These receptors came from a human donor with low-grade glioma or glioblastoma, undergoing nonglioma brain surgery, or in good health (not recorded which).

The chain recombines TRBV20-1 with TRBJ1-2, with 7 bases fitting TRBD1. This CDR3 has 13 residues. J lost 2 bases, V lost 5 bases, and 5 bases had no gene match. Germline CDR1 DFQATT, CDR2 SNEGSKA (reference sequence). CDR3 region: CSAPRTGNYGYTF. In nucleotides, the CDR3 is TGCAGTGCTCCTCGGACAGGAAACTATGGCTACACCTTC.

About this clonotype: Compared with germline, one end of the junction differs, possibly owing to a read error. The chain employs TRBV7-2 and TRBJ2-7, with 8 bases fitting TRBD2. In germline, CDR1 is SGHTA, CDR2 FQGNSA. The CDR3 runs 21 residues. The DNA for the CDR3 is TGTGCCAGCAGCTTACGCCCGACCCTGAGAGGACTAGCAGGAGGCGGGTACGAGCAGCACTTC. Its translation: CASSLRPTLRGLAGGGYEQHF. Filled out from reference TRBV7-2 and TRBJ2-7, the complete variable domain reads GAGVSQSPSNKVTEKGKDVELRCDPISGHTALYWYRQSLGQGLEFLIYFQGNSAPDKSGLPSDRFSAERTGGSVSTLTIQRTQQEDSAVYLCASSLRPTLRGLAGGGYEQHFGPGTRLTVT.

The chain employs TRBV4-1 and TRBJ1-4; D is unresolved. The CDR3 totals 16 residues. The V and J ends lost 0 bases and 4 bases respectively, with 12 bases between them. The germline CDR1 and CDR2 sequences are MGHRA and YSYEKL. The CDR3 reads CASSQDRQIYNEKLFF. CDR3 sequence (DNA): TGCGCCAGCAGCCAAGATAGGCAGATTTATAATGAAAAACTGTTTTTT.

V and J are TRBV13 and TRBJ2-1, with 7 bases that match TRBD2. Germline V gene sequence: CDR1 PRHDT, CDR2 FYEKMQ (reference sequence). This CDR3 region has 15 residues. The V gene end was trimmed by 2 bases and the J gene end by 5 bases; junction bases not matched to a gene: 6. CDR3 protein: CASSLLAEPNNEQFF. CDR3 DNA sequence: TGTGCCAGCAGCTTACTAGCGGAACCTAACAATGAGCAGTTCTTC.

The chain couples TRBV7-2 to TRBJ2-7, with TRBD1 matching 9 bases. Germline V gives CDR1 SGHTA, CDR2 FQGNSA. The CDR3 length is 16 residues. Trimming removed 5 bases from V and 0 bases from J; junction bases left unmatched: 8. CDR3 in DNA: TGTGCCAGCAGCGGGAGGCCGGGACAGGGCTCCTACGAGCAGTACTTC. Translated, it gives CASSGRPGQGSYEQYF.

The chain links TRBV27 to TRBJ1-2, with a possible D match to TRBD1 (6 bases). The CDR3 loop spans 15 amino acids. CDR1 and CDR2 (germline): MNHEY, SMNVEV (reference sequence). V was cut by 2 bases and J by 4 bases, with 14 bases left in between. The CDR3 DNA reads TGTGCCAGCAGTTTAGAGGGGGGAAGAAGCTATGGCTACACCTTC. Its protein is CASSLEGGRSYGYTF.

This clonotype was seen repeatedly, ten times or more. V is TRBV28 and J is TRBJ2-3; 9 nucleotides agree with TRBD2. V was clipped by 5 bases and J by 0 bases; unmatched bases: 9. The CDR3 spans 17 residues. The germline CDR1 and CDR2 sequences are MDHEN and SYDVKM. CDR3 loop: CASSRPLTSGSTDTQYF. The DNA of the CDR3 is TGTGCCAGCAGTCGACCCCTGACTAGCGGAAGCACAGATACGCAGTATTTT.

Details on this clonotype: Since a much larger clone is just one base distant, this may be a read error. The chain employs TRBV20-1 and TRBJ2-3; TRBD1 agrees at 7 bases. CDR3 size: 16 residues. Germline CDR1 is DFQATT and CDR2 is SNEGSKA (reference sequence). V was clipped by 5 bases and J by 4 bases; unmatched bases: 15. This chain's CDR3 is CSASAVPGTVPDTQYF. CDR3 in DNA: TGCAGTGCTTCAGCCGTTCCCGGGACAGTCCCAGATACGCAGTATTTT.

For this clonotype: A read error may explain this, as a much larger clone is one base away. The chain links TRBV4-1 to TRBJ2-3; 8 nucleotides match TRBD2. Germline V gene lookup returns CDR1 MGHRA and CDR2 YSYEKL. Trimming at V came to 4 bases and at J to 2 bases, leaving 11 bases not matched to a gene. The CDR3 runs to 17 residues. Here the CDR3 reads CASSPARLASYTDTQYF. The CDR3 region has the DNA TGCGCCAGCAGCCCAGCCCGACTAGCGTCATACACAGATACGCAGTATTTT.

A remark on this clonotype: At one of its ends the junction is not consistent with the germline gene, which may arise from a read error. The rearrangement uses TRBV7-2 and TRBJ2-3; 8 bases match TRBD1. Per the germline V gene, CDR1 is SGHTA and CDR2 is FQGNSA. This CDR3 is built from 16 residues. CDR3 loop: CASSQDGGRGPDTQYF. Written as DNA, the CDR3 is TGCGCCAGCAGCCAAGATGGGGGCAGGGGGCCAGATACGCAGTATTTT.

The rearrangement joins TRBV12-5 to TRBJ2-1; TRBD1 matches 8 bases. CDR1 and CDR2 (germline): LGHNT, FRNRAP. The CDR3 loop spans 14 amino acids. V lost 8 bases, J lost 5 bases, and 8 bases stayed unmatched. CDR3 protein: CASRPGQDNNEQFF. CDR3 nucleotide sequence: TGTGCTAGTCGCCCGGGACAGGATAACAATGAGCAGTTCTTC.

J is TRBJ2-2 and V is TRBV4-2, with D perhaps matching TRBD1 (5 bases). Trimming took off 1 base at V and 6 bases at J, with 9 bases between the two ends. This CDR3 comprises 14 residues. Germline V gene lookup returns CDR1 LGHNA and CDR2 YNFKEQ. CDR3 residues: CASSQVGRAGELFF. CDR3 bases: TGTGCCAGCAGCCAAGTGGGCAGGGCCGGGGAGCTGTTTTTT.

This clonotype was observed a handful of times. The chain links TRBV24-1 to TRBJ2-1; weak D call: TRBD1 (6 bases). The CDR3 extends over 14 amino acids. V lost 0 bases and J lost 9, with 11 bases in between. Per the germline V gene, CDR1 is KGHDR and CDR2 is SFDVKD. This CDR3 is CATSDLKQGTEQFF. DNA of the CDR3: TGTGCCACCAGTGATTTGAAACAGGGCACTGAGCAGTTCTTC.

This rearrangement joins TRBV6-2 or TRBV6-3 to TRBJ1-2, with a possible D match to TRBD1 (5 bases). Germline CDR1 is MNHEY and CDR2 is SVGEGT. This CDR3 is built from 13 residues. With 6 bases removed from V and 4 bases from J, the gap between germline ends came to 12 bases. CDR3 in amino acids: CASSTQRGYGYTF. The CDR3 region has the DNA TGTGCCAGCAGCACTCAGAGGGGCTATGGCTACACCTTC.

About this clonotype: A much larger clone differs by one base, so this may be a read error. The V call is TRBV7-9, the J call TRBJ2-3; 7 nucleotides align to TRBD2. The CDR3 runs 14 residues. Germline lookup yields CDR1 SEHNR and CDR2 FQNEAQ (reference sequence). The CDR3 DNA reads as TGTGCCAGCAGCTTGAGGGAGGGCGCAGATACGCAGTGTTTT. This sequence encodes CASSLREGADTQCF.

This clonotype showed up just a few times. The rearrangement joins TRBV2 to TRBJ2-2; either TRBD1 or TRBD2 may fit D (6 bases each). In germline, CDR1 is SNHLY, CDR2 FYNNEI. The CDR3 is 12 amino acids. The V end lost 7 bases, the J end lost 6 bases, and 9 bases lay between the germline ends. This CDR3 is CASNREAGELFF. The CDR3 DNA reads TGTGCCAGCAACAGGGAGGCCGGGGAGCTGTTTTTT. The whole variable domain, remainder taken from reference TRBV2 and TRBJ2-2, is EPEVTQTPSHQVTQMGQEVILRCVPISNHLYFYWYRQILGQKVEFLVSFYNNEISEKSEIFDDQFSVERPDGSNFTLKIRSTKLEDSAMYFCASNREAGELFFGEGSRLTVL.

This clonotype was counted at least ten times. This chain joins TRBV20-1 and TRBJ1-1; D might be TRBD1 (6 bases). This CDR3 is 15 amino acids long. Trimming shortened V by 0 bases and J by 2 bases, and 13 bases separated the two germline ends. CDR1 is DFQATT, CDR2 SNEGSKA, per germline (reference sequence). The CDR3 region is CSARDLRTDNTEAFF. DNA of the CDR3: TGCAGTGCTAGAGATCTCCGGACAGACAACACTGAAGCTTTCTTT.

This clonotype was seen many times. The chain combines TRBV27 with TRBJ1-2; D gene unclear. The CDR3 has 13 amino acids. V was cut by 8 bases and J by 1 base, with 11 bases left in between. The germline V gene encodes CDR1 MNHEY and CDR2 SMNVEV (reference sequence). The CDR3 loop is CASPPHRNYGYTF. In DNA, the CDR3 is TGTGCCAGCCCGCCCCATCGTAACTATGGCTACACCTTC.

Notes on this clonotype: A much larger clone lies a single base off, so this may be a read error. CDR3 amino acids: CASGVQGSEETQYF. The CDR3, as DNA: TGTGCCAGCGGTGTTCAGGGTTCGGAAGAGACCCAGTACTTC. The J gene is TRBJ2-5, the V gene TRBV6-2 or TRBV6-3, with D maybe TRBD1 (5 bases). The CDR3 runs to 14 residues. Germline V gene sequence: CDR1 MNHEY, CDR2 SVGEGT. Trimming removed 8 bases from V and 3 bases from J, with 16 bases in between.

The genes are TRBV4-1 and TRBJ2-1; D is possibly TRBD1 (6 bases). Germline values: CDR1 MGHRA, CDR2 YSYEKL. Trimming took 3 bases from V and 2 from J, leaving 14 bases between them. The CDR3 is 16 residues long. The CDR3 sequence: CASSHGTGSPYNEQFF. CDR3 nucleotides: TGCGCCAGCAGCCACGGAACAGGGAGCCCCTACAATGAGCAGTTCTTC.

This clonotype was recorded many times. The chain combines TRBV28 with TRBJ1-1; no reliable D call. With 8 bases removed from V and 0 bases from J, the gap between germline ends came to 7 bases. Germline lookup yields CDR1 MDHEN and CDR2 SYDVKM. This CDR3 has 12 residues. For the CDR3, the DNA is TGTGCCAGCGCCGAAGTGAACACTGAAGCTTTCTTT. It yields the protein CASAEVNTEAFF.

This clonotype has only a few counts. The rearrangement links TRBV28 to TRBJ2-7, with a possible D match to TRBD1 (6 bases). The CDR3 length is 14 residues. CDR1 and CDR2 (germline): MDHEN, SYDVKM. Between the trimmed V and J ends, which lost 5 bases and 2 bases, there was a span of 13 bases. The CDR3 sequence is CASSTNRQAYEQYF. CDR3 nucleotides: TGTGCCAGCAGTACGAATAGACAGGCCTACGAGCAGTACTTC. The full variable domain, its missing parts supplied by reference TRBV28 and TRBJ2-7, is DVKVTQSSRYLVKRTGEKVFLECVQDMDHENMFWYRQDPGLGLRLIYFSYDVKMKEKGDIPEGYSVSREKKERFSLILESASTNQTSMYLCASSTNRQAYEQYFGPGTRLTVT.

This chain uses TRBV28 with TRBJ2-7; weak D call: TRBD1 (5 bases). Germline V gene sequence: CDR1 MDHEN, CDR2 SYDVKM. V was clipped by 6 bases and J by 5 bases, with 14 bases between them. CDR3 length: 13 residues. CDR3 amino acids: CASSLQGPHEQYF. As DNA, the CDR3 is TGTGCCAGCAGCCTGCAGGGTCCCCACGAGCAGTACTTC.

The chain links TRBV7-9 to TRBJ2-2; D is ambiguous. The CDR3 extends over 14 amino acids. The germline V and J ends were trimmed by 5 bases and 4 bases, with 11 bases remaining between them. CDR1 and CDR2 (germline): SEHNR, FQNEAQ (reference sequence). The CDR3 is CASSPRTATGELFF. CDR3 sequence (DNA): TGTGCCAGCAGCCCAAGGACGGCCACCGGGGAGCTGTTTTTT.

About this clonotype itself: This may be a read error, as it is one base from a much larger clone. CDR3 loop: CASSYPPGRYSNRPQHF. In DNA form, the CDR3 reads TGTGCCAGCAGTTACCCCCCGGGACGTTATAGCAATCGGCCCCAGCATTTT. The J gene is TRBJ1-5, the V gene TRBV6-6; perhaps TRBD1 as D (5 bases). CDR1 and CDR2 (germline): MNHNY, SVGAGI (reference sequence). CDR3 length equals 17 residues.